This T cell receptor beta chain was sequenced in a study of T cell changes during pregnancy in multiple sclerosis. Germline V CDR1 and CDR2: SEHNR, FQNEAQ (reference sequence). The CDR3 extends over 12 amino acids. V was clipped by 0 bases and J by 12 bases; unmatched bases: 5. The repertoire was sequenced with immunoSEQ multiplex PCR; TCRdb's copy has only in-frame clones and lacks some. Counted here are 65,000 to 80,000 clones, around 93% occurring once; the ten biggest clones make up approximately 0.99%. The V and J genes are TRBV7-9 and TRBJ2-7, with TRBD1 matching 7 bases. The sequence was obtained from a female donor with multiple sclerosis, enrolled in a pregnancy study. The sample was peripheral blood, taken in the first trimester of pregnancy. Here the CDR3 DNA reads TGTGCCAGCAGCTTAGCTTTGGGACAGTTGTACTTC. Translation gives CASSLALGQLYF.